Below are 27 T cell receptor beta chains sequenced from a single sample in a study of early T cells in non-severe SARS-CoV-2 infection. From the 5' RACE reads, TCRdb called clonotypes with MiXCR, one entry per CDR3 protein. In the table there are around 70,000 distinct CDR3 sequences, 9.1% of which are singletons. Material: whole blood. These receptors were obtained from an adult who was a healthcare worker with PCR-confirmed SARS-CoV-2 infection or an uninfected control (not recorded which).

This clonotype showed up just a few times. The gene calls are TRBV10-3 and TRBJ2-4; 9 bases agree with TRBD1. The CDR3 length is 14 residues. Germline CDR1 and CDR2: ENHRY and SYGVKD. With 5 bases clipped from V and 7 bases from J, the junction kept 6 bases outside the gene matches. The CDR3 loop reads CAISLTGGGNIQYF. CDR3 DNA sequence: TGTGCCATCAGTTTGACAGGGGGAGGGAACATTCAGTACTTC.

This clonotype has a count of ten or more. J is TRBJ2-1 and V is TRBV6-5; maybe TRBD2 (5 bases). Trimming left V 6 bases short and J 4 bases short, with 13 bases between. The CDR3 spans 14 residues. Germline V gene data show CDR1 as MNHEY and CDR2 as SVGAGI. This chain's CDR3 is CASRGFGVYNEQFF. Here the CDR3 DNA reads TGTGCCAGCAGGGGATTCGGGGTTTACAATGAGCAGTTCTTC.

This clonotype was found many times. V usage is TRBV6-2 or TRBV6-3 and J usage is TRBJ1-5; D remains unclear. CDR1 and CDR2 from the germline V gene are MNHEY and SVGEGT. The CDR3 is 15 residues long. With 0 bases removed from V and 3 bases from J, the gap between germline ends came to 9 bases. The CDR3 loop reads CASSYSLRNNQPQHF. The CDR3 DNA reads TGTGCCAGCAGTTACTCGCTAAGAAACAATCAGCCCCAGCATTTT.

The gene calls are TRBV7-2 and TRBJ2-7; 7 bases map to TRBD2. Germline CDR1 is SGHTA and CDR2 is FQGNSA. This CDR3 has 15 residues. With V trimmed by 5 bases and J by 2 bases, 9 bases remained unmatched. CDR3 protein: CASSRSSGSTYEQYF. The DNA for the CDR3 is TGTGCCAGCAGCAGATCTAGCGGTAGTACCTACGAGCAGTACTTC.

Of note for this clonotype: At one end, the junction sequence differs from germline, possibly due to a read error. The chain has TRBV7-2 and TRBJ2-5, with D perhaps TRBD1 (6 bases). CDR3 length: 14 amino acids. CDR1 SGHTA and CDR2 FQGNSA come from the germline V gene. CDR3: CACSFRTDKETQYF. CDR3 nucleotides: TGTGCCTGCAGCTTTCGGACAGACAAAGAGACCCAGTACTTC.

This clonotype was seen many times. V is TRBV9 and J is TRBJ2-5; D possibly corresponds to TRBD2 (5 bases). Between the trimmed V and J ends, which lost 1 base and 2 bases, there was a span of 6 bases. The CDR3 runs to 13 residues. The germline V gene encodes CDR1 SGDLS and CDR2 YYNGEE. The CDR3 nucleotides are TGTGCCAGCAGCGTATCGGGGCAAGAGACCCAGTACTTC. It codes for CASSVSGQETQYF.

This clonotype was observed many times. The chain joins TRBV14 to TRBJ2-1, with 10 bases identical to TRBD1. Germline CDR1 and CDR2: SGHDN and FVKESK. V lost 4 bases to trimming and J lost 10 bases; unmatched junction nucleotides: 7. The CDR3 is 14 amino acids. The CDR3 sequence is CASSPRDRGLEQFF. The DNA of the CDR3 is TGTGCCAGCAGCCCAAGGGACAGGGGACTAGAGCAGTTCTTC. The entire variable domain, with the rest obtained from reference TRBV14 and TRBJ2-1, is as follows: EAGVTQFPSHSVIEKGQTVTLRCDPISGHDNLYWYRRVMGKEIKFLLHFVKESKQDESGMPNNRFLAERTGGTYSTLKVQPAELEDSGVYFCASSPRDRGLEQFFGPGTRLTVL.

This clonotype was recorded at least ten times. The chain combines TRBV7-9 with TRBJ2-3, with D perhaps matching TRBD1 (6 bases). This CDR3 spans 15 amino acids. Deletions cut 5 bases from V and 0 bases from J, with 12 bases between. Germline-derived CDR1 and CDR2 are SEHNR and FQNEAQ (reference sequence). The DNA for the CDR3 is TGTGCCAGCAGCCGAAGGACAGTTAGCACAGATACGCAGTATTTT. Translating gives CASSRRTVSTDTQYF.

This clonotype occurred a few times. The CDR3: CSAFRDKVYEQYF. CDR3 nucleotides: TGCAGTGCATTTCGGGACAAAGTCTACGAGCAGTACTTC. The genes are TRBV20-1 and TRBJ2-7, with D possibly matching TRBD1 (6 bases). Between the trimmed V and J ends, which lost 6 bases and 3 bases, there was a span of 15 bases. The germline V gene encodes CDR1 DFQATT and CDR2 SNEGSKA (reference sequence). This CDR3 has 13 residues.

This chain links TRBV4-3 with TRBJ2-3; TRBD2 is a possible D gene (6 bases). The germline V gene encodes CDR1 LGHNA and CDR2 YSLEER. The V and J ends lost 7 bases and 5 bases respectively, with 22 bases between them. The CDR3 sequence is 16 residues long. CDR3 loop: CASTLTYSGPQDTQYF. The CDR3 bases are TGCGCCAGCACCCTTACCTATAGCGGACCCCAAGATACGCAGTATTTT.

This clonotype was seen many times. This CDR3 reads CASSGQWNTEAFF. Here the CDR3 DNA reads TGTGCCAGTTCCGGACAGTGGAACACTGAAGCTTTCTTT. The chain employs TRBV2 and TRBJ1-1; D possibly corresponds to TRBD1 (6 bases). This CDR3 comprises 13 residues. V dropped 9 bases and J dropped 1 base, with 12 bases sitting between them. Germline V lookup: CDR1 SNHLY, CDR2 FYNNEI.

This rearrangement joins TRBV28 to TRBJ2-6; maybe TRBD1 (6 bases). V gave up 7 bases and J gave up 0 bases, with 25 bases separating them. The CDR3 sequence is 20 residues long. Per the germline V gene, CDR1 is MDHEN and CDR2 is SYDVKM. CDR3 region: CASTRAGTPEGGSGANVLTF. In DNA, the CDR3 is TGTGCCAGCACCAGAGCCGGGACACCCGAAGGAGGCTCTGGGGCCAACGTCCTGACTTTC.

J is TRBJ2-2 and V is TRBV10-2, with D possibly TRBD1 on 6 matching bases. CDR3 size: 15 residues. Germline CDR1 is WSHSY and CDR2 is SAAADI. Trimming shortened V by 6 bases and J by 1 base, and 12 bases separated the two germline ends. CDR3 loop: CASRRQALNTGELFF. The CDR3 coding sequence is TGCGCCAGCAGAAGACAGGCTTTGAACACCGGGGAGCTGTTTTTT.

This clonotype was seen repeatedly, ten times or more. The rearrangement links TRBV19 to TRBJ2-1, with TRBD2 matching over 9 bases. V lost 3 bases and J lost 6; bases outside the gene matches: 6. This CDR3 spans 15 amino acids. Germline V CDR1 and CDR2: LNHDA, SQIVND (reference sequence). CDR3 residues: CASSIGLAGRNEQFF. CDR3 coding DNA: TGTGCCAGTAGTATTGGCCTAGCGGGACGCAATGAGCAGTTCTTC.

This clonotype was detected a few times. The rearrangement uses TRBV6-1 and TRBJ2-1, with D uncertain. Trimming took off 6 bases at V and 5 bases at J, with 17 bases between the two ends. This CDR3 has 15 residues. CDR1 and CDR2 (germline): MNHNS, SASEGT. The CDR3 coding sequence is TGTGCCAGCAGCGCGGACCCTGAAGTCCACAATGAGCAGTTCTTC. Translated: CASSADPEVHNEQFF.

CDR3 region: CASSYHINTGELFF. The CDR3 DNA is TGTGCCAGCAGTTACCACATCAACACCGGGGAGCTGTTTTTT. J is TRBJ2-2 and V is TRBV28; D gene uncertain. Between the trimmed V and J ends, which lost 4 bases and 2 bases, there was a span of 8 bases. Germline V CDR1 and CDR2: MDHEN, SYDVKM. The CDR3 has 14 amino acids. Complete variable domain (other parts from reference TRBV28 and TRBJ2-2): DVKVTQSSRYLVKRTGEKVFLECVQDMDHENMFWYRQDPGLGLRLIYFSYDVKMKEKGDIPEGYSVSREKKERFSLILESASTNQTSMYLCASSYHINTGELFFGEGSRLTVL.

This clonotype was observed a handful of times. The genes are TRBV12-3 or TRBV12-4 and TRBJ1-4; D is undetermined. The CDR3 runs to 13 residues. V lost 6 bases and J lost 9, with 14 bases in between. DNA for the CDR3: TGTGCCAGCAGGGCCGGGAGCATTAAAAAACTGTTTTTT. Translation gives CASRAGSIKKLFF.

For the CDR3, the DNA is TGCAGCGTTCCGGGGCCATTTGATAATTCACCCCTCCACTTT. Protein: CSVPGPFDNSPLHF. The V and J genes are TRBV29-1 and TRBJ1-6; possible D gene TRBD1, 5 bases. The CDR3 has 14 residues. Germline CDR1 and CDR2: SQVTM and ANQGSEA. The germline V and J ends were trimmed by 5 bases and 5 bases, with 13 bases remaining between them. Based on the CDR3 plus reference TRBV29-1 and TRBJ1-6, the full variable domain is SAVISQKPSRDICQRGTSLTIQCQVDSQVTMMFWYRQQPGQSLTLIATANQGSEATYESGFVIDKFPISRPNLTFSTLTVSNMSPEDSSIYLCSVPGPFDNSPLHFGNGTRLTVT.

This chain joins TRBV9 and TRBJ1-6; no clear D. The CDR3 spans 14 residues. Germline V lookup: CDR1 SGDLS, CDR2 YYNGEE. The V gene lost 0 bases and the J gene lost 6 bases, with 7 bases spanning the gap. The CDR3 sequence: CASSVAPINSPLHF. The CDR3 nucleotides read TGTGCCAGCAGCGTAGCCCCGATTAATTCACCCCTCCACTTT. Drawing the rest from reference TRBV9 and TRBJ1-6, the complete variable domain is DSGVTQTPKHLITATGQRVTLRCSPRSGDLSVYWYQQSLDQGLQFLIQYYNGEERAKGNILERFSAQQFPDLHSELNLSSLELGDSALYFCASSVAPINSPLHFGNGTRLTVT.

This clonotype was detected many times. The chain couples TRBV29-1 to TRBJ2-2, with a weak D call TRBD2 (5 bases). CDR3 length: 13 amino acids. Germline V CDR1 and CDR2: SQVTM, ANQGSEA. Between the trimmed V and J ends, which lost 3 bases and 2 bases, there was a span of 7 bases. CDR3 amino acids: CSVDGRNTGELFF. CDR3 coding DNA: TGCAGCGTTGATGGGAGAAACACCGGGGAGCTGTTTTTT.

This clonotype turned up a few times. J is TRBJ2-5 and V is TRBV20-1; TRBD1 aligns across 7 bases. From germline, CDR1 is DFQATT and CDR2 SNEGSKA (reference sequence). The CDR3 contains 13 residues. After removal of 8 bases from V and 4 bases from J, the junction contained 10 bases not matched to a gene. For the CDR3, the DNA is TGCAGTAAATCGACAGGGAGTGGAGAGACCCAGTACTTC. This sequence encodes CSKSTGSGETQYF.

V is TRBV27 and J is TRBJ2-5; D perhaps matches TRBD1 (6 bases). The CDR3 contains 14 residues. CDR1 MNHEY and CDR2 SMNVEV come from the germline V gene (reference sequence). V gave up 6 bases and J gave up 4 bases, with 15 bases separating them. In nucleotides, the CDR3 is TGTGCCAGCAGCCAACAGGGATTTCGAGAGACCCAGTACTTC. Encoded protein: CASSQQGFRETQYF.

This clonotype was seen ten or more times. The J gene is TRBJ2-4, the V gene TRBV7-3; D could derive from TRBD1 or TRBD2 (5 bases each). From germline, CDR1 is SGHTA and CDR2 FQGTGA. Trimming pared 0 bases from V and 9 bases from J, leaving 9 bases between. This CDR3 is 13 amino acids long. CDR3 in amino acids: CASSLTRESIQYF. DNA for the CDR3: TGTGCCAGCAGCTTAACCAGGGAGTCCATTCAGTACTTC.

Ten or more counts support this clonotype. The rearrangement uses TRBV20-1 and TRBJ1-4; TRBD1 is a possible D gene (6 bases). The CDR3 extends over 14 amino acids. Per the germline V gene, CDR1 is DFQATT and CDR2 is SNEGSKA (reference sequence). The germline V and J ends were trimmed by 0 bases and 5 bases, with 10 bases remaining between them. The CDR3 sequence: CSAREGAWNEKLFF. The CDR3 DNA reads TGCAGTGCTAGAGAGGGGGCTTGGAATGAAAAACTGTTTTTT.

This clonotype was recorded many times. CDR3 coding DNA: TGCGCCAGCAGAGGAGGTAGCGTCACCGGGGAGCTGTTTTTT. Translating it yields CASRGGSVTGELFF. The V and J genes are TRBV10-2 and TRBJ2-2; weak D call: TRBD2 (5 bases). The germline V and J ends were trimmed by 6 bases and 4 bases, with 12 bases remaining between them. This CDR3 has 14 amino acids. The germline CDR1 and CDR2 sequences are WSHSY and SAAADI.

This clonotype was counted at least ten times. The CDR3, as DNA: TGCAGTGCTTACATTGGACAGGGCAATCAGCCCCAGCATTTT. It codes for CSAYIGQGNQPQHF. This chain connects TRBV20-1 to TRBJ1-5; 7 positions agree with TRBD1. This CDR3 region has 14 residues. V shed 5 bases, J shed 2 bases, and the junction held 6 bases outside the gene matches. Germline CDR1 is DFQATT and CDR2 is SNEGSKA (reference sequence).

This clonotype appeared many times. J is TRBJ2-1 and V is TRBV6-1, with a tentative D call TRBD1 (5 bases). This CDR3 comprises 13 residues. Germline V lookup: CDR1 MNHNS, CDR2 SASEGT. The V gene lost 5 bases and the J gene lost 4 bases, with 9 bases spanning the gap. CDR3: CASSLDSYNEQFF. The DNA of the CDR3 is TGTGCCAGCAGTTTAGACAGTTACAATGAGCAGTTCTTC.